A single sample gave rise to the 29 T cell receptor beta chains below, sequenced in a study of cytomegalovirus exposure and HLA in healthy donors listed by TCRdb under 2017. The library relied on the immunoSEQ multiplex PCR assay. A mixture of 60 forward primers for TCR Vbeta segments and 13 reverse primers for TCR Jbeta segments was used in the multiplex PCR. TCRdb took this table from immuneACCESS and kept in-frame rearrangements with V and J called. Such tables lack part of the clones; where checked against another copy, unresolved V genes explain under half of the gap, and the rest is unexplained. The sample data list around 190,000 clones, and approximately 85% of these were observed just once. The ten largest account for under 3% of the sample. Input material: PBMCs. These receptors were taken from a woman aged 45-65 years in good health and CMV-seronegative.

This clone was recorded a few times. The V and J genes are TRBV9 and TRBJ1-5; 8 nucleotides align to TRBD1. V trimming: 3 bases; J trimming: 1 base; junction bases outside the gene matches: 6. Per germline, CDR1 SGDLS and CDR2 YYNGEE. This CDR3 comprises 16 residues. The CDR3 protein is CASSAGTGGSNQPQHF. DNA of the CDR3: TGTGCCAGCAGCGCGGGCACAGGGGGAAGCAATCAGCCCCAGCATTTT.

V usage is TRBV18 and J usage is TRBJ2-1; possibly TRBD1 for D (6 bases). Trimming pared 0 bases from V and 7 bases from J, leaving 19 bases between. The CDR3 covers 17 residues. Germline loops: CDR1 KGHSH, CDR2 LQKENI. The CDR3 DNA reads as TGTGCCAGCTCACCACCGAGGGGCAGGGGATTGCGGAATGAGCAGTTCTTC. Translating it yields CASSPPRGRGLRNEQFF. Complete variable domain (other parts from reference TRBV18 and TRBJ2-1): NAGVMQNPRHLVRRRGQEARLRCSPMKGHSHVYWYRQLPEEGLKFMVYLQKENIIDESGMPKERFSAEFPKEGPSILRIQQVVRGDSAAYFCASSPPRGRGLRNEQFFGPGTRLTVL.

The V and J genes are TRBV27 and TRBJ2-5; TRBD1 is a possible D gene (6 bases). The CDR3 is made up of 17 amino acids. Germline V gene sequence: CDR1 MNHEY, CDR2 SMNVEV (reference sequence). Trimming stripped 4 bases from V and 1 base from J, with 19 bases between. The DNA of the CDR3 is TGTGCCAGCAGTTATGGAAGGCCCACAGGGCTCCAAGAGACCCAGTACTTC. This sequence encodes CASSYGRPTGLQETQYF.

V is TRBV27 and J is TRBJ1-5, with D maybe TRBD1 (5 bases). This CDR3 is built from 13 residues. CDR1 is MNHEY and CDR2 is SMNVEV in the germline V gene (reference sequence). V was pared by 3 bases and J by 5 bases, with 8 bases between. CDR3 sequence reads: CASSFFRDQPQHF. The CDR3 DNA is TGTGCCAGCAGTTTCTTCAGGGATCAGCCCCAGCATTTT.

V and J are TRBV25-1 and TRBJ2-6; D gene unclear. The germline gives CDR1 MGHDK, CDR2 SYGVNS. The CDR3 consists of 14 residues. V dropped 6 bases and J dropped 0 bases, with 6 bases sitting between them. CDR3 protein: CASRASSGANVLTF. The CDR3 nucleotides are TGTGCCAGCAGGGCCAGCTCTGGGGCCAACGTCCTGACTTTC.

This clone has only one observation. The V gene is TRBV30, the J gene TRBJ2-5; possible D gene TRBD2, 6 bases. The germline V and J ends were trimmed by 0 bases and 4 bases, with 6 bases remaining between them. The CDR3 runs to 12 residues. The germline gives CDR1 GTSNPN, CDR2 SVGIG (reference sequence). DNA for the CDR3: TGTGCCTGGAGTGTAGCGGGAGAGACCCAGTACTTC. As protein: CAWSVAGETQYF.

CDR3 loop: CASSLAGAYEQYF. In nucleotides, the CDR3 is TGTGCCAGCAGTCTAGCGGGAGCCTACGAGCAGTACTTC. The genes are TRBV25-1 and TRBJ2-7; 10 bases align to TRBD2. Germline trimming cut 5 bases from V and 2 bases from J; bases unmatched to any gene: 0. This CDR3 spans 13 amino acids. CDR1 is MGHDK and CDR2 is SYGVNS in the germline V gene.

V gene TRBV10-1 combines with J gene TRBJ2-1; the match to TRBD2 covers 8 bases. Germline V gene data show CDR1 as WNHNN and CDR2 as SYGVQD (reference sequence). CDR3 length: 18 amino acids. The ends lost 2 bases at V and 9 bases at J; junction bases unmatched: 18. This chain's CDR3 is CASSEGSWTSPWDGEQFF. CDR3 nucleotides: TGCGCCAGCAGTGAGGGGTCTTGGACTAGCCCTTGGGATGGTGAGCAGTTCTTC.

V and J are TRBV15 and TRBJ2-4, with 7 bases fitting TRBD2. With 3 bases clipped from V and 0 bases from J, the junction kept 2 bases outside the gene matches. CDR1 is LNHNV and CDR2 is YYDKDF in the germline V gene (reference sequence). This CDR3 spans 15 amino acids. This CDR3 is CATSSLAGAKNIQYF. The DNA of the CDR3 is TGTGCCACCAGCAGTTTAGCGGGAGCCAAAAACATTCAGTACTTC. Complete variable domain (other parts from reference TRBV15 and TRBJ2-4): DAMVIQNPRYQVTQFGKPVTLSCSQTLNHNVMYWYQQKSSQAPKLLFHYYDKDFNNEADTPDNFQSRRPNTSFCFLDIRSPGLGDTAMYLCATSSLAGAKNIQYFGAGTRLSVL.

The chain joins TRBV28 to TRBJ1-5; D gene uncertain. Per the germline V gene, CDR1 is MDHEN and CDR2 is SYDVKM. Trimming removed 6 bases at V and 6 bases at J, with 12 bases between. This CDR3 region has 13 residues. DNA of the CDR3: TGTGCCAGCAGGCAGGAACTTGGTCAGCCCCAGCATTTT. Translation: CASRQELGQPQHF.

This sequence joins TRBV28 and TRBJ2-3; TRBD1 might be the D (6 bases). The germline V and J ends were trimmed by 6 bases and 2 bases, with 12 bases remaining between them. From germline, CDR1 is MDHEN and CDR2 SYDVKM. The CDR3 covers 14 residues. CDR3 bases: TGTGCCAGCAGCATCACAGGGACCACAGATACGCAGTATTTT. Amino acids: CASSITGTTDTQYF.

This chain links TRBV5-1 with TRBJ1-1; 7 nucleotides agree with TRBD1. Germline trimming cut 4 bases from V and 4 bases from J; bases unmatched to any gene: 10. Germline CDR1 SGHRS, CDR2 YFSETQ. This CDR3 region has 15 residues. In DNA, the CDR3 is TGCGCCAGCAGCGGGAAGACAGGGAAGCTCACTGAAGCTTTCTTT. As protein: CASSGKTGKLTEAFF. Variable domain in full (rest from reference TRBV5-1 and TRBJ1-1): KAGVTQTPRYLIKTRGQQVTLSCSPISGHRSVSWYQQTPGQGLQFLFEYFSETQRNKGNFPGRFSGRQFSNSRSEMNVSTLELGDSALYLCASSGKTGKLTEAFFGQGTRLTVV.

The CDR3 region has the DNA TGTGCCAGTAGTATAGGGACAGCCTCTGGGGCCAACGTCCTGACTTTC. This encodes CASSIGTASGANVLTF. The chain carries TRBV19 and TRBJ2-6, with D tentatively TRBD1 (6 bases). Germline V gives CDR1 LNHDA, CDR2 SQIVND (reference sequence). The CDR3 extends over 16 amino acids. Trimming cost V 1 base and J 0 bases, with 7 bases left between them.

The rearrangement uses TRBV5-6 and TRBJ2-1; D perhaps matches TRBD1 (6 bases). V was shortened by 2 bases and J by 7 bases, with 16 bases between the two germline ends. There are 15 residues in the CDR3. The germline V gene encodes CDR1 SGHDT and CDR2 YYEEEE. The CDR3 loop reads CASSFGPLGGNEQFF. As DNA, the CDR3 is TGTGCCAGCAGCTTCGGGCCTCTAGGGGGAAATGAGCAGTTCTTC.

The CDR3 here is CASRQGVENQPQHF. DNA of the CDR3: TGTGCCAGCAGGCAGGGGGTCGAGAACCAGCCCCAGCATTTT. The chain links TRBV2 to TRBJ1-5, with TRBD1 matching 7 bases. The CDR3 totals 14 residues. With 6 bases clipped from V and 7 bases from J, the junction kept 9 bases outside the gene matches. The V gene's germline CDR1 is SNHLY and CDR2 FYNNEI.

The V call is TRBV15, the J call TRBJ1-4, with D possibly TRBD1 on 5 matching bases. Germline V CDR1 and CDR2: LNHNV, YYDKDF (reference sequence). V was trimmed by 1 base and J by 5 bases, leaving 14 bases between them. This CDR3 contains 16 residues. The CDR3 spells CATSRGRGEGNEKLFF. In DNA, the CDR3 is TGTGCCACCAGCAGAGGTCGGGGGGAAGGGAATGAAAAACTGTTTTTT.

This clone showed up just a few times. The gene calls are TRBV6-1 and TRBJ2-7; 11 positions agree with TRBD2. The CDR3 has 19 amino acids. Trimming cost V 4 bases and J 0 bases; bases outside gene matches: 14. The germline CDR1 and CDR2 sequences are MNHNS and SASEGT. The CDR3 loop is CASSGPLAGEPKRSYEQYF. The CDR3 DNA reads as TGTGCCAGCAGTGGTCCACTAGCGGGAGAACCGAAACGCTCCTACGAGCAGTACTTC.

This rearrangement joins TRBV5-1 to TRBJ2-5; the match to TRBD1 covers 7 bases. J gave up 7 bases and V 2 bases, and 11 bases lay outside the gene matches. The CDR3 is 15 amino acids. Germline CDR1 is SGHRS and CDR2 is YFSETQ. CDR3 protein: CASSLQTGTELTQYF. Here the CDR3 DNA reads TGCGCCAGCAGCTTACAGACAGGGACAGAGCTGACCCAGTACTTC.

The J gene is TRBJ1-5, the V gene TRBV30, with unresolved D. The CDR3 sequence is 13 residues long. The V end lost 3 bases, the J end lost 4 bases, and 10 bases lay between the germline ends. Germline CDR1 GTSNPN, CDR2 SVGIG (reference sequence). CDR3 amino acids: CAWRADSNQPQHF. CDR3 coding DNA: TGTGCCTGGAGAGCCGATTCAAATCAGCCCCAGCATTTT.

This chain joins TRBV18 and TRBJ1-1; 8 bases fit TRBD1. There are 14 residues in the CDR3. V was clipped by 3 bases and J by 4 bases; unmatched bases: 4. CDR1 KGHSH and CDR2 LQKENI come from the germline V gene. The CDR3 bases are TGTGCCAGCTCACCTTATGACAGGGGCACTGAAGCTTTCTTT. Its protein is CASSPYDRGTEAFF.

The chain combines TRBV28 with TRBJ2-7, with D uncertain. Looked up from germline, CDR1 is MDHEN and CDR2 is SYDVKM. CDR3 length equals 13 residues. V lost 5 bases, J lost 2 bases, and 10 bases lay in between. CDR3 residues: CASSPTDPYEQYF. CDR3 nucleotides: TGTGCCAGCAGTCCCACAGATCCCTACGAGCAGTACTTC.

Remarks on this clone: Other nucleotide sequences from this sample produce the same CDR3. CDR3 region: CASGWATEAFF. CDR3 sequence (DNA): TGTGCCTCAGGATGGGCCACTGAAGCTTTCTTT. The V and J genes are TRBV30 and TRBJ1-1; D not certain. Germline V CDR1 and CDR2: GTSNPN, SVGIG (reference sequence). The CDR3 is made up of 11 amino acids. Between the trimmed V and J ends, which lost 7 bases and 4 bases, there was a span of 10 bases. The variable domain in full, completed from reference TRBV30 and TRBJ1-1, reads SQTIHQWPATLVQPVGSPLSLECTVEGTSNPNLYWYRQAAGRGLQLLFYSVGIGQISSEVPQNLSASRPQDRQFILSSKKLLLSDSGFYLCASGWATEAFFGQGTRLTVV.

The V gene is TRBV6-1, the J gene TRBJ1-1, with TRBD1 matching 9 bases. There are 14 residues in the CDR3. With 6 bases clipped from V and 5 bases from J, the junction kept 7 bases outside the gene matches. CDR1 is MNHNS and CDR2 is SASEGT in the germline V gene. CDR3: CASRDTGGRTEAFF. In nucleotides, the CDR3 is TGTGCCAGCAGAGACACAGGGGGCCGGACTGAAGCTTTCTTT.

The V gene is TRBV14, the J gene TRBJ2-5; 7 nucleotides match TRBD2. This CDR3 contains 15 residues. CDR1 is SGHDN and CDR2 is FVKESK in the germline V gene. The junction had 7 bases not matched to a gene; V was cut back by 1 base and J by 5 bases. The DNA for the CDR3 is TGTGCCAGCAGCCAAGGGGACTACCCTATGGAGACCCAGTACTTC. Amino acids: CASSQGDYPMETQYF. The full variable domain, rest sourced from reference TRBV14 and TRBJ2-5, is EAGVTQFPSHSVIEKGQTVTLRCDPISGHDNLYWYRRVMGKEIKFLLHFVKESKQDESGMPNNRFLAERTGGTYSTLKVQPAELEDSGVYFCASSQGDYPMETQYFGPGTRLLVL.

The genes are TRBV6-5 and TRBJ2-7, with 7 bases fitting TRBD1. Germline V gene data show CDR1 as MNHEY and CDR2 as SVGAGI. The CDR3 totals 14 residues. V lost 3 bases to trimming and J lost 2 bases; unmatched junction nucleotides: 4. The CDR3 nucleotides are TGTGCCAGCAGTTATCGGGACAGAACCTACGAGCAGTACTTC. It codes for CASSYRDRTYEQYF.

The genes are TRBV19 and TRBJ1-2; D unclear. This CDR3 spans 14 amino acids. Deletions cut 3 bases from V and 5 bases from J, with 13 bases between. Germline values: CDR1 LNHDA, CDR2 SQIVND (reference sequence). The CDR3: CASSIPGKRYGYTF. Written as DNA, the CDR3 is TGTGCCAGTAGTATTCCGGGGAAGCGGTATGGCTACACCTTC.

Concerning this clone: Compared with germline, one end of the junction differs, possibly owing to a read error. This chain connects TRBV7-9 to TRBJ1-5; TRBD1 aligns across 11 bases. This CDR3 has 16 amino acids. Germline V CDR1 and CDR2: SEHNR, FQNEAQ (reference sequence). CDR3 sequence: CSSSFGQGARNQPQHF. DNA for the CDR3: TGTTCCAGCAGCTTTGGACAGGGGGCTAGGAATCAGCCCCAGCATTTT.

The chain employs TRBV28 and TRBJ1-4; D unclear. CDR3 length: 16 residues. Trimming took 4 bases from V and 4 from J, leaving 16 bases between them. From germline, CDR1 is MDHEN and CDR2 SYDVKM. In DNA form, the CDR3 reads TGTGCCAGCAGTTACCCGACGCCAACTATTAATGAAAAACTGTTTTTT. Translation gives CASSYPTPTINEKLFF. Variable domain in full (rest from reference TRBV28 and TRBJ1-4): DVKVTQSSRYLVKRTGEKVFLECVQDMDHENMFWYRQDPGLGLRLIYFSYDVKMKEKGDIPEGYSVSREKKERFSLILESASTNQTSMYLCASSYPTPTINEKLFFGSGTQLSVL.

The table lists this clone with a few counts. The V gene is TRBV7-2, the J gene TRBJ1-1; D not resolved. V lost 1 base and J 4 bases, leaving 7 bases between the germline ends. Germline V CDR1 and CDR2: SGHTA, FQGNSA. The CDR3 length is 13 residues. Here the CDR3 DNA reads TGTGCCAGCAGCTTAGATGGTAGCACTGAAGCTTTCTTT. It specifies CASSLDGSTEAFF.